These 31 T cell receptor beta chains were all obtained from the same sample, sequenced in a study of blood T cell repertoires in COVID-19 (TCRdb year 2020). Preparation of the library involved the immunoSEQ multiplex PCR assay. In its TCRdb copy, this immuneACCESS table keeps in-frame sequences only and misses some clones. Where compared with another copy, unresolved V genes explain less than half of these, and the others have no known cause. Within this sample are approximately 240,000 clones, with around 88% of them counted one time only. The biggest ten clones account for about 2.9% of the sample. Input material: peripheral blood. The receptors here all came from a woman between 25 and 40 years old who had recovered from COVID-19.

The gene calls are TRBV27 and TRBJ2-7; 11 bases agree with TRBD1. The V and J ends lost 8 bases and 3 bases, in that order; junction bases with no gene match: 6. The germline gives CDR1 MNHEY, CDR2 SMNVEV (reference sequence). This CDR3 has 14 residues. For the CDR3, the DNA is TGTGCCAGCCGGGGACAGGGGGGGTACTACGAGCAGTACTTC. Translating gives CASRGQGGYYEQYF.

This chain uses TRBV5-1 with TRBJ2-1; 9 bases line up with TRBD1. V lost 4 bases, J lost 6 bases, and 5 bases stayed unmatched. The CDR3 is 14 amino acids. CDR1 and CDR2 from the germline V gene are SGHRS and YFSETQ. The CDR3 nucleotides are TGCGCCAGCAGCCCCCGGGACAGGGCCAATGAGCAGTTCTTC. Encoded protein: CASSPRDRANEQFF.

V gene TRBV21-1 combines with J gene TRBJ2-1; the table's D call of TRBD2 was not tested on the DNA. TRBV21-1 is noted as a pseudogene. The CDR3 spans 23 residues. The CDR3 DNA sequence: TGTGCCATCAGGGAGCCAAGAGGTCAAAGGGGACTAGCGGGGGCAAGCTCCTACAATGAGCAGTTCTTC. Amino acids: CAIREPRGQRGLAGASSYNEQFF.

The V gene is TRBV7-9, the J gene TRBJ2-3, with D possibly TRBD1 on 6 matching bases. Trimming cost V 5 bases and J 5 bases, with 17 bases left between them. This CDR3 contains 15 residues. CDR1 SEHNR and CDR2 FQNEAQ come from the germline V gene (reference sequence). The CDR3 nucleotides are TGTGCCAGCAGCCGGACAGAGGATTACGTAGATACGCAGTATTTT. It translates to CASSRTEDYVDTQYF.

The CDR3 sequence: CASDPSRQTGELFF. CDR3 in DNA: TGTGCCAGCGACCCATCCAGACAGACCGGGGAGCTGTTTTTT. The chain has TRBV27 and TRBJ2-2; D is perhaps TRBD1 (5 bases). Germline lookup yields CDR1 MNHEY and CDR2 SMNVEV (reference sequence). Deletions cut 8 bases from V and 5 bases from J, with 15 bases between. This CDR3 region has 14 residues.

The CDR3 region is CASSQRSSNEQFF. DNA of the CDR3: TGTGCCAGCAGCCAAAGGAGCAGTAATGAGCAGTTCTTC. V is TRBV3-1 (or the pseudogene TRBV3-2) and J is TRBJ2-1, with D hard to call. V shed 2 bases and J shed 7 bases, with 9 bases lying between them. Looked up from germline, CDR1 is LGHDT and CDR2 is YNNKEL (reference sequence). This CDR3 has 13 residues.

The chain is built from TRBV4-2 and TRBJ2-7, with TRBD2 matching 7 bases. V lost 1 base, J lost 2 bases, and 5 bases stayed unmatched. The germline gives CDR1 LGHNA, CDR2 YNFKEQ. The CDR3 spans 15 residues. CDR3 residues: CASSQGAGQTYEQYF. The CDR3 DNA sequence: TGTGCCAGCAGCCAAGGAGCGGGGCAAACCTACGAGCAGTACTTC.

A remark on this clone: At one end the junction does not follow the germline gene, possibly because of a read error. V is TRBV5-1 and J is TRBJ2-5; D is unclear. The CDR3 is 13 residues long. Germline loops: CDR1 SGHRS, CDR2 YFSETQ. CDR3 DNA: TGCGCCAGCAGCGCCACTCCCCAAGAGGCCCAGTACTTC. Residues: CASSATPQEAQYF.

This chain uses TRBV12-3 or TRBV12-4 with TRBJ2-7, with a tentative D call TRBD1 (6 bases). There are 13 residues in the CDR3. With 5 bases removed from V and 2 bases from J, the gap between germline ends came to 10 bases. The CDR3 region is CASSGTTPYEQYF. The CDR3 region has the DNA TGTGCCAGCAGTGGGACAACCCCCTACGAGCAGTACTTC.

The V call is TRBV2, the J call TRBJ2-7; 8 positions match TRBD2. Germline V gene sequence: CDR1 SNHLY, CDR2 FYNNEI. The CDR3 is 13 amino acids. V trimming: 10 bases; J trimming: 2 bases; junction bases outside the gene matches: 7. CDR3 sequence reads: CATTSGRTYEQYF. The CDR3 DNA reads TGTGCCACCACTAGCGGCAGAACCTACGAGCAGTACTTC.

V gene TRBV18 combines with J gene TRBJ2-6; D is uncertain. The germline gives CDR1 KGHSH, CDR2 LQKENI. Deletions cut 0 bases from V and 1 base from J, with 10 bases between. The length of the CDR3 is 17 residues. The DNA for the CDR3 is TGTGCCAGCTCACCACCCGTTCTCCTTTCTGGGGCCAACGTCCTGACTTTC. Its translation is CASSPPVLLSGANVLTF.

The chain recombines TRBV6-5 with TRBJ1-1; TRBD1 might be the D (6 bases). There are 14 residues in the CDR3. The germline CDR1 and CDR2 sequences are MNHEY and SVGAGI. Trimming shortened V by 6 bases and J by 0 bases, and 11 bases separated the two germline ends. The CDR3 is CASSRDRMNTEAFF. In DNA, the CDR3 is TGTGCCAGCAGCCGTGACAGGATGAACACTGAAGCTTTCTTT.

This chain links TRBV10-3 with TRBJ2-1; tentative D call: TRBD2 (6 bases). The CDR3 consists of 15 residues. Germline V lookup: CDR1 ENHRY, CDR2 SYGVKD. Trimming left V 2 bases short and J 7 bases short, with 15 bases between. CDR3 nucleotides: TGTGCCATCAGTGAGACAGAATGGGGGGATAATGAGCAGTTCTTC. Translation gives CAISETEWGDNEQFF.

CDR3 coding DNA: TGCGCCAGCAAAGGGGACGGGACTAGTCAGTATTTT. Translation gives CASKGDGTSQYF. The chain couples TRBV10-2 to TRBJ2-3, with 8 bases lining up with TRBD2. Germline V gene sequence: CDR1 WSHSY, CDR2 SAAADI. J gave up 12 bases and V 7 bases, and 9 bases lay outside the gene matches. This CDR3 is 12 amino acids long.

CDR3 DNA sequence: TGTGCCAGCAGCGCCGAGCGGGAAAGGAAGACTGAAGCTTTCTTT. Translated: CASSAERERKTEAFF. This chain links TRBV6-5 with TRBJ1-1; D unclear. CDR1 is MNHEY, CDR2 SVGAGI, per germline. The CDR3 runs 15 residues. V gave up 6 bases and J gave up 5 bases, with 19 bases separating them.

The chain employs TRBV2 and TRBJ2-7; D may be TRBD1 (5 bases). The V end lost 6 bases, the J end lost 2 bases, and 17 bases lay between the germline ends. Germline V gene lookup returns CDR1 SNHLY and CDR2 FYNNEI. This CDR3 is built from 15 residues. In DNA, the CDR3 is TGTGCCAGCAGAATTATGGCCAGGGATGCCTACGAGCAGTACTTC. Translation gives CASRIMARDAYEQYF.

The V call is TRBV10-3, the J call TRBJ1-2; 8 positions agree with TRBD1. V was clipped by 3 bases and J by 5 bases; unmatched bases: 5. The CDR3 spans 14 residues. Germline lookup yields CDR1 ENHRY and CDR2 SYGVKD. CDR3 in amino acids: CAISEVRGLYGYTF. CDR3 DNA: TGTGCCATCAGTGAAGTCAGGGGGCTTTATGGCTACACCTTC.

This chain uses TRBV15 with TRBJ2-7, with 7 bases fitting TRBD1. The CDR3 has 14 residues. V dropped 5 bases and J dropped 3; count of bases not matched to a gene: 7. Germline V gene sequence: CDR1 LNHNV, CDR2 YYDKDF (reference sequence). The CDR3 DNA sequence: TGTGCCACCAGCGCCCACCGACAGGGCTACGAGCAGTACTTC. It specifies CATSAHRQGYEQYF. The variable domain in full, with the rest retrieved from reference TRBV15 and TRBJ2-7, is DAMVIQNPRYQVTQFGKPVTLSCSQTLNHNVMYWYQQKSSQAPKLLFHYYDKDFNNEADTPDNFQSRRPNTSFCFLDIRSPGLGDTAMYLCATSAHRQGYEQYFGPGTRLTVT.

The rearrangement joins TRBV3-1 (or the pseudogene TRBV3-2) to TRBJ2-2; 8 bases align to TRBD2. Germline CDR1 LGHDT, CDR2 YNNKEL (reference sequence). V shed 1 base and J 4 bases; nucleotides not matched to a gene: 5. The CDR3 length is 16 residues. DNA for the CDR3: TGTGCCAGCAGCCAAGTGGTCGGGGGGGGCACCGGGGAGCTGTTTTTT. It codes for CASSQVVGGGTGELFF.

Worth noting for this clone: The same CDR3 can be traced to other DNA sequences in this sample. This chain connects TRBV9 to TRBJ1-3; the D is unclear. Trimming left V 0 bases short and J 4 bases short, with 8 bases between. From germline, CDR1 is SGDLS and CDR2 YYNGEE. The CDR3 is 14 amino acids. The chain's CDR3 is CASSVGAGGNTIYF. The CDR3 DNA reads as TGTGCCAGCAGCGTAGGGGCAGGAGGAAACACCATATATTTT.

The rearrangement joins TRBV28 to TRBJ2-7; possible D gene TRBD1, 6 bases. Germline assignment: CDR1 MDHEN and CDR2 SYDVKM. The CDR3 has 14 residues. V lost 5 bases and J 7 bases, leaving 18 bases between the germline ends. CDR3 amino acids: CASSRTGLVGEQYF. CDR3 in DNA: TGTGCCAGCAGTCGCACAGGGTTGGTGGGGGAGCAGTACTTC.

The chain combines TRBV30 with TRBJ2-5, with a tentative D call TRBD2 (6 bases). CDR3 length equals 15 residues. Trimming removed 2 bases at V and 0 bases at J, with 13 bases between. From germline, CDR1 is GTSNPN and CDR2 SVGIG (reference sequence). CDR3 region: CAWSPVSGYQETQYF. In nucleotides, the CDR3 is TGTGCCTGGAGTCCAGTAAGCGGGTACCAAGAGACCCAGTACTTC.

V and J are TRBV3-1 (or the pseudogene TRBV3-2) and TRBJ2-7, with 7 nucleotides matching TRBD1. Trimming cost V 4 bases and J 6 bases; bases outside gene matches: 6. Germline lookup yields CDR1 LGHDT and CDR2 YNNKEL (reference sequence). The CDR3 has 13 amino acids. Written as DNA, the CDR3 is TGTGCCAGCAGCCCGTGGACAGGCGGCGAGCAGTACTTC. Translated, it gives CASSPWTGGEQYF.

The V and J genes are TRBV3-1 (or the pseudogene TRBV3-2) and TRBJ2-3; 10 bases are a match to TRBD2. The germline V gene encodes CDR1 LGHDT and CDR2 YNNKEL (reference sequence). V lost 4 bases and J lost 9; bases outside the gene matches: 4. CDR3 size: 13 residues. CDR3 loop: CASSPQLAGTQYF. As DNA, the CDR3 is TGTGCCAGCAGCCCGCAACTAGCGGGAACGCAGTATTTT.

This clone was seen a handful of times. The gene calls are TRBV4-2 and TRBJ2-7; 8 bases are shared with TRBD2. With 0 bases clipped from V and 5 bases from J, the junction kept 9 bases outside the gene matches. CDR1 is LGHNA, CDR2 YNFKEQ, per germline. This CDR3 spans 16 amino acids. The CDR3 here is CASSQEGGAGVDEQYF. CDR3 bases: TGTGCCAGCAGCCAAGAGGGTGGAGCGGGGGTTGACGAGCAGTACTTC.

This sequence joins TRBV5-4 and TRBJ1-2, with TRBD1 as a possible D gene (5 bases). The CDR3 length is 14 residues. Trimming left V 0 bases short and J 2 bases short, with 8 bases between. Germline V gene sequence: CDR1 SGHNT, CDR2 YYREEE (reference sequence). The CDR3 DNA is TGTGCCAGCAGCTTGGCAGGGTTGAACTATGGCTACACCTTC. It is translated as CASSLAGLNYGYTF.

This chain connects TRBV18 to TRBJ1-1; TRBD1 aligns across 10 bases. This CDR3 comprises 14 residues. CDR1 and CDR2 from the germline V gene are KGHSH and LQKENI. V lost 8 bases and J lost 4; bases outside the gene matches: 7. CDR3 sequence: CASLRQGAATEAFF. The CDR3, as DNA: TGTGCCAGCCTTAGACAGGGGGCTGCCACTGAAGCTTTCTTT.

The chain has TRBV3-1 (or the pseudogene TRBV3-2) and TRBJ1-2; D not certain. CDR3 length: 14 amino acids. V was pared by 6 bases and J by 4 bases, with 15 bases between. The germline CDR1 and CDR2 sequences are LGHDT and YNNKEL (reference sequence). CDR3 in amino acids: CASRPTANRYGYTF. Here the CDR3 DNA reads TGTGCCAGCAGGCCAACAGCAAACCGCTATGGCTACACCTTC.

CDR3: CASSLPADTQYF. CDR3 sequence (DNA): TGTGCCAGCTCACTCCCCGCAGATACGCAGTATTTT. The chain employs TRBV18 and TRBJ2-3; no definite D call. The V end was cut by 4 bases, the J end by 4 bases, with 6 bases between. Germline loops: CDR1 KGHSH, CDR2 LQKENI. CDR3 length equals 12 residues.

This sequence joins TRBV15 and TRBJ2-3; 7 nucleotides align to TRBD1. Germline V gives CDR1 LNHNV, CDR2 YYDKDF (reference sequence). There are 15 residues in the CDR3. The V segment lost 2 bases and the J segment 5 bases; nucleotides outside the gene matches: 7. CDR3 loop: CATSRMGRQGDTQYF. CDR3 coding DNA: TGTGCCACCAGCAGAATGGGAAGACAGGGAGATACGCAGTATTTT.

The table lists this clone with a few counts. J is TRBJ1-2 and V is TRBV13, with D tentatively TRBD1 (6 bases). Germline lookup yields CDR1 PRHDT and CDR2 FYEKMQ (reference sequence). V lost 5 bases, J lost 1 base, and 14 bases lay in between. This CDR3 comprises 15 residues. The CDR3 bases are TGTGCCAGCAGCCAAGAAACAGGGATTAACTATGGCTACACCTTC. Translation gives CASSQETGINYGYTF.